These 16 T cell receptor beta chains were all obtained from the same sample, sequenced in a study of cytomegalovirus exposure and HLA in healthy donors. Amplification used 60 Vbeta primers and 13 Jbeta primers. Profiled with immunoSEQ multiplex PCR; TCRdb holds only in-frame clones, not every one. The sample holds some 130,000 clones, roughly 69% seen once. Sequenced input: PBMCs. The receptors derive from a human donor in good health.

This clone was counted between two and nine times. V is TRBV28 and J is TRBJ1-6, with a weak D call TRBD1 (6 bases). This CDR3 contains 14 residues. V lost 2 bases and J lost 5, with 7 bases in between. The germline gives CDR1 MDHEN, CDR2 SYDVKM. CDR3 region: CASSLGGDNSPLHF. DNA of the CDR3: TGTGCCAGCAGTTTAGGGGGCGATAATTCACCCCTCCACTTT.

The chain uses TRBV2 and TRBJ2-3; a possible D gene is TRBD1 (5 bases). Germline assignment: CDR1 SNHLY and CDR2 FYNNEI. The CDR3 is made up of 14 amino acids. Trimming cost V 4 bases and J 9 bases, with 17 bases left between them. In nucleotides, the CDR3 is TGTGCCAGCAGTGCCGGAATTAAGGGGTTCACGCAGTATTTT. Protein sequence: CASSAGIKGFTQYF.

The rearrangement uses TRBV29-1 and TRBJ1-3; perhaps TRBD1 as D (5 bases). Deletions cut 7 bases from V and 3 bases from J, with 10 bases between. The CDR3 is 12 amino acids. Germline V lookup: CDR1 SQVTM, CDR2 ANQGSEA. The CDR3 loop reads CSAPGGGNTIYF. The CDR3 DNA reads TGCAGCGCGCCGGGGGGTGGAAACACCATATATTTT.

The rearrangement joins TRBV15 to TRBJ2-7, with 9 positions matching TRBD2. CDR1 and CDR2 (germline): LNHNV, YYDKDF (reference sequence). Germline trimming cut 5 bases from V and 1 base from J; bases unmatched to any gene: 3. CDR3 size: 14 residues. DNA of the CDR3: TGTGCCACCAGCGCACTAGCGGGTTCCTACGAGCAGTACTTC. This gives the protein CATSALAGSYEQYF. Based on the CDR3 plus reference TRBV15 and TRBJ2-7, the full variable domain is DAMVIQNPRYQVTQFGKPVTLSCSQTLNHNVMYWYQQKSSQAPKLLFHYYDKDFNNEADTPDNFQSRRPNTSFCFLDIRSPGLGDTAMYLCATSALAGSYEQYFGPGTRLTVT.

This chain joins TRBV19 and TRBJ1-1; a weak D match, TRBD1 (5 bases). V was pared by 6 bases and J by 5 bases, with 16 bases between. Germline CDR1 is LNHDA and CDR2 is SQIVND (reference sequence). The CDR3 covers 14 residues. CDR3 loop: CASSTSRVYTEAFF. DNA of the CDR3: TGTGCCAGTAGCACCTCCAGGGTATATACTGAAGCTTTCTTT.

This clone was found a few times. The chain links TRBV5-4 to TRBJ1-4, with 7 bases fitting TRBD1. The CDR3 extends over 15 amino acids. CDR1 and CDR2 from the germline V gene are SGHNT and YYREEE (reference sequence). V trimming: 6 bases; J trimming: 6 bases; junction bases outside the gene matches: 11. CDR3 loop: CASTRGDSPDEKLFF. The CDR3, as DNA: TGTGCCAGCACCAGGGGGGACAGCCCGGATGAAAAACTGTTTTTT.

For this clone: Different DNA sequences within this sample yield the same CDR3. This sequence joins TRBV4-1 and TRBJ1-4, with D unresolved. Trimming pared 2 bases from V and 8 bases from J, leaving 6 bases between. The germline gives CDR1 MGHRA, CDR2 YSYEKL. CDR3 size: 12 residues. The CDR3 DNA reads TGCGCCAGCAGCCAACCTCAGGAAAAACTGTTTTTT. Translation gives CASSQPQEKLFF.

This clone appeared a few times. CDR3 sequence reads: CSVDKPTAFYGYTF. The CDR3 DNA reads TGCAGCGTTGACAAGCCGACAGCTTTTTATGGCTACACCTTC. This chain uses TRBV29-1 with TRBJ1-2; perhaps TRBD1 as D (5 bases). Germline assignment: CDR1 SQVTM and CDR2 ANQGSEA. V gave up 3 bases and J gave up 5 bases, with 16 bases separating them. The CDR3 is 14 residues long.

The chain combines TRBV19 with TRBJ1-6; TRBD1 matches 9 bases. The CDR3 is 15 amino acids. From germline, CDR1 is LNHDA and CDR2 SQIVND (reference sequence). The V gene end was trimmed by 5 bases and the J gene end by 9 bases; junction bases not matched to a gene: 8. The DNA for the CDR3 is TGTGCCAGTAGTCCTCAACAGGGGGCGGCTTCACCCCTCCACTTT. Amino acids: CASSPQQGAASPLHF. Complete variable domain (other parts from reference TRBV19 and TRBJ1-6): DGGITQSPKYLFRKEGQNVTLSCEQNLNHDAMYWYRQDPGQGLRLIYYSQIVNDFQKGDIAEGYSVSREKKESFPLTVTSAQKNPTAFYLCASSPQQGAASPLHFGNGTRLTVT.

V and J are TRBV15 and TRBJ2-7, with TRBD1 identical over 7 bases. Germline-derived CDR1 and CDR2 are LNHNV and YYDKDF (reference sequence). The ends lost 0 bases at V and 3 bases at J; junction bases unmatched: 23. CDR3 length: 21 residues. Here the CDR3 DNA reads TGTGCCACCAGCAGAGATCTAGGCCGGACAGGCACCAATAGCCTGGTCTACGAGCAGTACTTC. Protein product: CATSRDLGRTGTNSLVYEQYF.

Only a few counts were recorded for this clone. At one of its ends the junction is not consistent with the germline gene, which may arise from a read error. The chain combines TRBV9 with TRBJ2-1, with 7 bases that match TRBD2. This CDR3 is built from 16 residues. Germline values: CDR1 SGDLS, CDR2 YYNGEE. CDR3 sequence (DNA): TGTGCCAGCAACACCGGTGGGCTAGCGGCCTATAATGAGCAGTTCTTC. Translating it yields CASNTGGLAAYNEQFF.

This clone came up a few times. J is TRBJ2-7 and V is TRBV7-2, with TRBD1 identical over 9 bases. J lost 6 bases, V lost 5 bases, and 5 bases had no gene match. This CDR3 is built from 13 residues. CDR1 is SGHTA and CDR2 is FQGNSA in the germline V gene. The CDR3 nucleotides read TGTGCCAGCAGCATGGACAGGGGAAGCGAGCAGTACTTC. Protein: CASSMDRGSEQYF.

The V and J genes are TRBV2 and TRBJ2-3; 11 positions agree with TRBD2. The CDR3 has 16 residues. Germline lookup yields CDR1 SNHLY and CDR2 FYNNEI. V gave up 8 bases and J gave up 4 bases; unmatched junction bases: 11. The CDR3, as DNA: TGTGCCAGCGGCCTACTAGCGGGAGTGGTCTCAGATACGCAGTATTTT. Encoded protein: CASGLLAGVVSDTQYF.

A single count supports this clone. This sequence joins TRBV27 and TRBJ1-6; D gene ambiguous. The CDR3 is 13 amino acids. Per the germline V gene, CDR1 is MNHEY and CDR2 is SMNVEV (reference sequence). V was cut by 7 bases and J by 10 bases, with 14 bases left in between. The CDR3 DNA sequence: TGTGCCAGCAAGTTCGCCTCCGGGTCACCCCTCCACTTT. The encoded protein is CASKFASGSPLHF.

The CDR3 bases are TGCGCCAGCAGCCACCGAGGACAGGGTACAGATACGCAGTATTTT. Protein sequence: CASSHRGQGTDTQYF. V and J are TRBV4-3 and TRBJ2-3, with 8 bases fitting TRBD1. CDR3 length: 15 residues. Trimming took 3 bases from V and 3 from J; bases not matched to a gene: 5. Germline V lookup: CDR1 LGHNA, CDR2 YSLEER.

The CDR3 region is CASSLSWGTKDEQFF. DNA for the CDR3: TGTGCCAGCAGTTTATCGTGGGGGACTAAAGATGAGCAGTTCTTC. The genes are TRBV27 and TRBJ2-1, with 7 bases identical to TRBD2. Germline V CDR1 and CDR2: MNHEY, SMNVEV (reference sequence). V gave up 0 bases and J gave up 8 bases; unmatched junction bases: 7. The CDR3 extends over 15 amino acids.